The subject of this entry is one T cell receptor beta chain. The antigen is unknown. This entry comes from a study of cytomegalovirus exposure and HLA in healthy donors. Whole-study findings and limits: Versus the approximately 700-donor mean, an Asian-associated ancestry cluster reportedly showed fewer N-insertions in a later analysis. There were about 160 TCR beta chains listed as cytomegalovirus-associated. A previous analysis found most TCR beta V segments productive roughly 87% or roughly 30% of the time.

The primer mix had 60 Vbeta and 13 Jbeta primers. Here immunoSEQ multiplex PCR was the method, and the copy in TCRdb shows in-frame clones only, minus some. The top ten hold roughly 2% of the sample, which has around 300,000 clones, 84% seen once. The CDR3 is made up of 15 amino acids. Looked up from germline, CDR1 is MNHNS and CDR2 is SASEGT. V was pared by 6 bases and J by 4 bases, with 16 bases between. The source material was PBMCs. The TCR was taken from a woman between 40 and 50 years old in good health and CMV-seropositive. The chain uses TRBV6-1 and TRBJ2-1; D is possibly TRBD1 (6 bases). This CDR3 is CASSREQGRYNEQFF. Written as DNA, the CDR3 is TGTGCCAGCAGCCGGGAACAGGGTCGATACAATGAGCAGTTCTTC.